This entry features one TCR beta chain sequence. This record comes from a study of OX40 agonist ivuxolimab in advanced cancers. Profiled with immunoSEQ multiplex PCR; TCRdb holds only in-frame clones, not every one. The sample includes under 90,000 clones, just under 95% seen only once; the top ten take 0.32%. The CDR3 runs 14 residues. The germline V gene has CDR1 KGHSH and CDR2 LQKENI. V was trimmed by 0 bases and J by 4 bases, leaving 10 bases between them. V is TRBV18 and J is TRBJ2-7, with D perhaps TRBD1 (5 bases). The source was CD4+ or CD8+ T cells sorted from blood, collected in a trial of the OX40 agonist ivuxolimab. The receptor was derived from an adult with an advanced solid tumor such as melanoma, head and neck, liver or kidney cancer. The CDR3 loop reads CASSPPGREYEQYF. The CDR3 coding sequence is TGTGCCAGCTCACCACCGGGCAGGGAATACGAGCAGTACTTC.